The 9 T cell receptor beta chains in this list originate from one sample, sequenced in a study of T cell changes during pregnancy in multiple sclerosis. TCRdb's copy holds only in-frame clones and misses some; the assay was immunoSEQ multiplex PCR. The data show 70,000 to 95,000 clones, with almost 95% seen just once and 2% to 2.5% held by the top ten. Specimen: peripheral blood, collected in the third trimester of pregnancy. These receptors were collected from a female donor with multiple sclerosis, enrolled in a pregnancy study.

The rearrangement links TRBV5-1 to TRBJ2-2, with 9 bases aligning to TRBD1. CDR1 and CDR2 (germline): SGHRS, YFSETQ. V lost 2 bases to trimming and J lost 5 bases; unmatched junction nucleotides: 4. CDR3 length equals 15 residues. Here the CDR3 reads CASSLTGTGTGELFF. CDR3 nucleotide sequence: TGCGCCAGCAGCTTAACCGGGACAGGGACCGGGGAGCTGTTTTTT.

There are a few counts of this clone. The rearrangement joins TRBV29-1 to TRBJ1-5; a weak D match, TRBD1 (6 bases). The CDR3 extends over 13 amino acids. Looked up from germline, CDR1 is SQVTM and CDR2 is ANQGSEA. Trimming pared 4 bases from V and 3 bases from J, leaving 10 bases between. The CDR3: CSVGQGINQPQHF. DNA of the CDR3: TGCAGCGTTGGGCAGGGGATCAATCAGCCCCAGCATTTT.

The chain carries TRBV28 and TRBJ2-7, with D possibly TRBD2 on 5 matching bases. This CDR3 has 15 residues. Germline assignment: CDR1 MDHEN and CDR2 SYDVKM. V lost 6 bases and J 2 bases, leaving 17 bases between the germline ends. The CDR3 loop reads CASSYRGPRTYEQYF. Here the CDR3 DNA reads TGTGCCAGCAGCTATCGGGGTCCGCGAACCTACGAGCAGTACTTC.

This chain connects TRBV5-1 to TRBJ2-7, with a tentative D call TRBD1 (6 bases). The CDR3 spans 13 residues. V lost 3 bases and J 3 bases, leaving 10 bases between the germline ends. Germline V gives CDR1 SGHRS, CDR2 YFSETQ. The CDR3 loop reads CASSSGTHYEQYF. DNA of the CDR3: TGCGCCAGCAGCTCCGGGACACACTACGAGCAGTACTTC. Filled out from reference TRBV5-1 and TRBJ2-7, the complete variable domain reads KAGVTQTPRYLIKTRGQQVTLSCSPISGHRSVSWYQQTPGQGLQFLFEYFSETQRNKGNFPGRFSGRQFSNSRSEMNVSTLELGDSALYLCASSSGTHYEQYFGPGTRLTVT.

The chain couples TRBV6-5 to TRBJ1-5; D is uncertain. V dropped 3 bases and J dropped 8 bases, with 11 bases sitting between them. The germline gives CDR1 MNHEY, CDR2 SVGAGI. There are 13 residues in the CDR3. This CDR3 reads CASSYSRKEPQHF. The CDR3 DNA is TGTGCCAGCAGTTATAGCAGAAAGGAGCCCCAGCATTTT.

This chain uses TRBV27 with TRBJ1-2; 11 positions agree with TRBD1. The CDR3 has 16 residues. The V gene's germline CDR1 is MNHEY and CDR2 SMNVEV (reference sequence). V was pared by 5 bases and J by 4 bases, with 9 bases of the junction left unmatched. The CDR3 region is CASSETGTGGVYGYTF. CDR3 bases: TGTGCCAGCAGTGAAACCGGGACAGGGGGAGTCTATGGCTACACCTTC.

This clone was seen a single time. V is TRBV28 and J is TRBJ2-3, with D perhaps TRBD2 (6 bases). Germline CDR1 MDHEN, CDR2 SYDVKM. This CDR3 region has 13 residues. Trimming shortened V by 5 bases and J by 6 bases, and 12 bases separated the two germline ends. CDR3 in amino acids: CASSTAGRDTQYF. The CDR3 nucleotides are TGTGCCAGCAGTACCGCGGGGAGGGATACGCAGTATTTT.

The rearrangement joins TRBV6-6 to TRBJ2-1; TRBD2 aligns across 12 bases. Per germline, CDR1 MNHNY and CDR2 SVGAGI (reference sequence). V shed 7 bases and J 7 bases; nucleotides not matched to a gene: 8. There are 15 residues in the CDR3. The CDR3 DNA follows: TGTGCCAGCACCGAGACTAGCGGGAGCACGAATGAGCAGTTCTTC. Protein product: CASTETSGSTNEQFF.

This chain links TRBV5-4 with TRBJ2-3; D uncertain. The CDR3 contains 13 residues. Germline values: CDR1 SGHNT, CDR2 YYREEE (reference sequence). V was cut by 4 bases and J by 0 bases, with 6 bases left in between. The CDR3 DNA is TGTGCCAGCAGCGTGAGTAGCACAGATACGCAGTATTTT. As protein: CASSVSSTDTQYF. The complete variable domain, with remaining parts taken from reference TRBV5-4 and TRBJ2-3, reads ETGVTQSPTHLIKTRGQQVTLRCSSQSGHNTVSWYQQALGQGPQFIFQYYREEENGRGNFPPRFSGLQFPNYSSELNVNALELDDSALYLCASSVSSTDTQYFGPGTRLTVL.